The entry below describes one TCR beta chain. Its specificity is not known. The data derive from a study of a mutant IDH1 vaccine in newly diagnosed glioma. The study's findings and limits: Detectable vaccine-induced immune responses arose in 80% to 95% of patients.

Measured with immunoSEQ multiplex PCR; TCRdb has only the in-frame clones, and not every one. The sample has 50,000 to 65,000 clones, approximately 80% seen once. Stated time point: baseline, week 1 (first vaccination visit). The treatment here: pre-vaccination baseline after standard-of-care therapy. The CDR3 runs to 15 residues. The germline V gene has CDR1 MNHEY and CDR2 SVGAGI. With 1 base removed from V and 5 bases from J, the gap between germline ends came to 12 bases. V usage is TRBV6-5 and J usage is TRBJ2-1; D remains unclear. The starting material was PBMCs, obtained from a glioma patient treated with radiotherapy, temozolomide or both. This clonotype originated in a woman aged 40 to 49 with glioma. CDR3 in amino acids: CASSYLGNPHNEQFF. In nucleotides, the CDR3 is TGTGCCAGCAGTTACTTAGGGAATCCCCACAATGAGCAGTTCTTC.